The 13 T cell receptor beta chains given below trace back to one sample, sequenced in a study of T cells after yellow fever vaccination. TCRdb recomputed calls from the 5' RACE reads with MiXCR, one row per CDR3 protein. The sample lists 60,000 to 85,000 distinct CDR3 sequences, approximately 6.5% occurring once. The material sequenced was CD8+ T cells sorted from PBMCs, taken more than 4 days after the first yellow fever vaccination. The receptors were sampled from a man between 18 and 29 years old who received the YFV17D yellow fever vaccine.

This clonotype showed up many times. The chain employs TRBV7-9 and TRBJ1-1; the D is unclear. Germline values: CDR1 SEHNR, CDR2 FQNEAQ (reference sequence). There are 12 residues in the CDR3. Between the trimmed V and J ends, which lost 3 bases and 6 bases, there was a span of 8 bases. CDR3 residues: CASSFFPPEAFF. CDR3 in DNA: TGTGCCAGCAGCTTTTTCCCCCCTGAAGCTTTCTTT.

The sample holds one count of this clonotype. A much larger clone lies a single base off, so this may be a read error. The rearrangement links TRBV27 to TRBJ2-1; D gene uncertain. The CDR3 has 11 amino acids. V dropped 5 bases and J dropped 5 bases, with 4 bases sitting between them. Germline CDR1 reads MNHEY; CDR2 reads SMNVEV (reference sequence). The CDR3: CASSQDNEQFF. The DNA for the CDR3 is TGTGCCAGCAGTCAGGACAATGAGCAGTTCTTC.

This clonotype was seen repeatedly, ten times or more. The CDR3 region has the DNA TGTGCCAGCAACGGACAGGGGGATACAGATACGCAGTATTTT. Translating it yields CASNGQGDTDTQYF. The rearrangement joins TRBV11-2 to TRBJ2-3; 10 nucleotides align to TRBD1. The CDR3 is 14 residues long. Germline V gene sequence: CDR1 SGHAT, CDR2 FQNNGV. J gave up 3 bases and V 7 bases, and 4 bases lay outside the gene matches.

This clonotype was found a few times. The rearrangement links TRBV5-1 to TRBJ2-7, with D possibly TRBD2 on 5 matching bases. Per the germline V gene, CDR1 is SGHRS and CDR2 is YFSETQ. The V gene lost 1 base and the J gene lost 2 bases, with 10 bases spanning the gap. The CDR3 runs 14 residues. CDR3 coding DNA: TGCGCCAGCAGCTTGCATCCGGGGACCTACGAGCAGTACTTC. Translating it yields CASSLHPGTYEQYF. Drawing the rest from reference TRBV5-1 and TRBJ2-7, the complete variable domain is KAGVTQTPRYLIKTRGQQVTLSCSPISGHRSVSWYQQTPGQGLQFLFEYFSETQRNKGNFPGRFSGRQFSNSRSEMNVSTLELGDSALYLCASSLHPGTYEQYFGPGTRLTVT.

CDR3 protein: CASSWGQGGSYEQYF. CDR3 nucleotides: TGTGCCAGCAGCTGGGGACAGGGTGGCTCCTACGAGCAGTACTTC. V and J are TRBV5-4 and TRBJ2-7, with 9 bases lining up with TRBD1. Germline loops: CDR1 SGHNT, CDR2 YYREEE (reference sequence). The CDR3 has 15 amino acids. The ends lost 3 bases at V and 0 bases at J; junction bases unmatched: 4. Complete variable domain (other parts from reference TRBV5-4 and TRBJ2-7): ETGVTQSPTHLIKTRGQQVTLRCSSQSGHNTVSWYQQALGQGPQFIFQYYREEENGRGNFPPRFSGLQFPNYSSELNVNALELDDSALYLCASSWGQGGSYEQYFGPGTRLTVT.

J is TRBJ2-7 and V is TRBV6-1, with TRBD2 matching 12 bases. Germline lookup yields CDR1 MNHNS and CDR2 SASEGT. J lost 1 base, V lost 5 bases, and 3 bases had no gene match. The CDR3 totals 15 residues. The CDR3, as DNA: TGTGCCAGCAGTCAACTAGCGGGGGGTTCCTACGAGCAGTACTTC. Protein product: CASSQLAGGSYEQYF.

This clonotype was observed many times. The V and J genes are TRBV7-9 and TRBJ2-7, with 8 nucleotides matching TRBD2. The CDR3 runs 13 residues. In germline, CDR1 is SEHNR, CDR2 FQNEAQ (reference sequence). The V segment lost 5 bases and the J segment 4 bases; nucleotides outside the gene matches: 4. Written as DNA, the CDR3 is TGTGCCAGCAGCCCACCGGGGGGGTACGAGCAGTACGTC. This sequence encodes CASSPPGGYEQYV.

This clonotype was seen only a few times. The chain combines TRBV12-3 or TRBV12-4 with TRBJ2-3, with D possibly being TRBD2 (6 bases). The germline V and J ends were trimmed by 8 bases and 0 bases, with 15 bases remaining between them. The length of the CDR3 is 15 residues. The DNA for the CDR3 is TGTGCCAGCTTCACTGTACGGGGGAGCACAGATACGCAGTATTTT. Translating it yields CASFTVRGSTDTQYF.

V and J are TRBV4-1 and TRBJ1-1; D not certain. In germline, CDR1 is MGHRA, CDR2 YSYEKL. The CDR3 covers 11 residues. Deletions cut 8 bases from V and 4 bases from J, with 8 bases between. The CDR3 here is CASGSGTEAFF. CDR3 nucleotide sequence: TGCGCCAGCGGTTCGGGCACTGAAGCTTTCTTT.

This chain uses TRBV7-6 with TRBJ1-1; unclear D gene. CDR1 is SGHVS and CDR2 is FNYEAQ in the germline V gene. Trimming took 7 bases from V and 7 from J, leaving 19 bases between them. This CDR3 is built from 14 residues. The CDR3 nucleotides are TGTGCCAGCACCAGTGGAGGCAGGAACTTTGAAGCTTTCTTT. This sequence encodes CASTSGGRNFEAFF.

This clonotype was detected ten times or more. CDR3 loop: CASSSASGESYYEQYF. CDR3 DNA sequence: TGTGCCAGCAGTTCCGCTAGCGGGGAATCCTACTACGAGCAGTACTTC. The chain combines TRBV27 with TRBJ2-7, with 9 nucleotides matching TRBD2. V was pared by 4 bases and J by 3 bases, with 10 bases of the junction left unmatched. Germline V lookup: CDR1 MNHEY, CDR2 SMNVEV (reference sequence). This CDR3 is 16 amino acids long.

The V call is TRBV5-4, the J call TRBJ2-1, with TRBD1 matching over 7 bases. V shed 0 bases and J 8 bases; nucleotides not matched to a gene: 8. Germline lookup yields CDR1 SGHNT and CDR2 YYREEE (reference sequence). The CDR3 loop spans 15 amino acids. The CDR3 spells CASSLALTGDDEQFF. The CDR3 coding sequence is TGTGCCAGCAGCTTGGCCCTCACAGGGGACGATGAGCAGTTCTTC. Filled out from reference TRBV5-4 and TRBJ2-1, the complete variable domain reads ETGVTQSPTHLIKTRGQQVTLRCSSQSGHNTVSWYQQALGQGPQFIFQYYREEENGRGNFPPRFSGLQFPNYSSELNVNALELDDSALYLCASSLALTGDDEQFFGPGTRLTVL.

This clonotype was seen at least ten times. The rearrangement joins TRBV2 to TRBJ2-5; 7 bases fit TRBD2. The CDR3 consists of 17 residues. Germline V lookup: CDR1 SNHLY, CDR2 FYNNEI. With 0 bases clipped from V and 5 bases from J, the junction kept 12 bases outside the gene matches. The DNA of the CDR3 is TGTGCCAGCAGTGAAGCTCGGACTAGTCCGGGATGGGAGACCCAGTACTTC. As protein: CASSEARTSPGWETQYF.